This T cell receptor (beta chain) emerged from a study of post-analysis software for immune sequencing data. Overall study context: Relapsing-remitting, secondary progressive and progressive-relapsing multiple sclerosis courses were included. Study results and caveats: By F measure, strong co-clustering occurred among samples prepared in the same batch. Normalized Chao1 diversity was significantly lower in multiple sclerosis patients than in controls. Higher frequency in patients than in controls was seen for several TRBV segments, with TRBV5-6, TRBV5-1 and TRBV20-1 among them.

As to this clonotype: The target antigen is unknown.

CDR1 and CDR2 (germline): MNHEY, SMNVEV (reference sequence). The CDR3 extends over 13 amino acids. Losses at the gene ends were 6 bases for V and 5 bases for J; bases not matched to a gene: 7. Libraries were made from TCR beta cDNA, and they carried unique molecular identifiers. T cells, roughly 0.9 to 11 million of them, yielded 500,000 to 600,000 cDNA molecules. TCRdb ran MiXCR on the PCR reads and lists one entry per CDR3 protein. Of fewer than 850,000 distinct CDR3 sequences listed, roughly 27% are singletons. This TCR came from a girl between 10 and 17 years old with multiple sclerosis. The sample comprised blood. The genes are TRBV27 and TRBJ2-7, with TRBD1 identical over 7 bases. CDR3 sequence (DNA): TGTGCCAGCAGGCGACAGGGTTACAACGAGCAGTACTTC. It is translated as CASRRQGYNEQYF.